The 22 T cell receptor beta chains below come from one sample, sequenced in a study of blood T cell repertoires in COVID-19. Using immunoSEQ multiplex PCR, the repertoire was profiled, and TCRdb retains in-frame clones only, with some absent. The data hold fewer than 60,000 clones, with less than 90% observed a single time. Input material: peripheral blood. These TCRs come from a woman of 80 years or more with acute or convalescent COVID-19.

This chain uses TRBV5-6 with TRBJ1-1; D gene unclear. The CDR3 length is 11 residues. Per the germline V gene, CDR1 is SGHDT and CDR2 is YYEEEE. Trimming cost V 3 bases and J 7 bases, with 7 bases left between them. CDR3 DNA: TGTGCCAGCAGCTGGAGGCATGAAGCTTTCTTT. It encodes CASSWRHEAFF.

The rearrangement uses TRBV18 and TRBJ2-5, with D unclear. Trimming removed 0 bases from V and 0 bases from J, with 2 bases in between. Germline V lookup: CDR1 KGHSH, CDR2 LQKENI. CDR3 size: 13 residues. The CDR3 nucleotides read TGTGCCAGCTCACCACCCAACCAAGAGACCCAGTACTTC. It translates to CASSPPNQETQYF.

The J gene is TRBJ1-6, the V gene TRBV6-5; the match to TRBD1 covers 8 bases. The CDR3 contains 16 residues. V lost 2 bases and J lost 6; bases outside the gene matches: 6. The germline V gene encodes CDR1 MNHEY and CDR2 SVGAGI. The CDR3 loop is CASSYAPGQVNSPLHF. The CDR3 nucleotides are TGTGCCAGCAGTTACGCGCCGGGACAGGTTAATTCACCCCTCCACTTT.

This chain joins TRBV19 and TRBJ1-5, with D perhaps matching TRBD1 (5 bases). CDR3 length: 15 residues. Germline CDR1 reads LNHDA; CDR2 reads SQIVND (reference sequence). The V end was cut by 7 bases, the J end by 6 bases, with 19 bases between. Written as DNA, the CDR3 is TGTGCCAGTACCTGGGGCTCGGGAGGGGTTCAGCCCCAGCATTTT. Its protein is CASTWGSGGVQPQHF.

The chain has TRBV2 and TRBJ2-7; D is ambiguous. Germline CDR1 is SNHLY and CDR2 is FYNNEI. The CDR3 has 14 residues. The V and J ends lost 6 bases and 1 base respectively, with 13 bases between them. The CDR3 DNA sequence: TGTGCCAGCAGGGGCACGACCCTTTCCTACGAGCAGTACTTC. This gives the protein CASRGTTLSYEQYF.

The chain combines TRBV19 with TRBJ2-7; 12 bases map to TRBD2. The J segment lost 4 bases and the V segment lost 5 bases, leaving 9 bases of the junction unmatched. Germline V lookup: CDR1 LNHDA, CDR2 SQIVND (reference sequence). The CDR3 totals 16 residues. The CDR3 DNA reads TGTGCCAGTAGTTCACGGACTAGCGGGGACCGGTACGAGCAGTACTTC. It codes for CASSSRTSGDRYEQYF.

This clone was recorded once. The chain combines TRBV5-1 with TRBJ2-1; 8 nucleotides agree with TRBD2. Germline CDR1 reads SGHRS; CDR2 reads YFSETQ. The CDR3 totals 15 residues. Trimming removed 4 bases from V and 6 bases from J; junction bases left unmatched: 9. The CDR3 sequence: CASSPSGGEFNEQFF. The DNA for the CDR3 is TGCGCCAGCAGCCCAAGCGGGGGCGAATTCAATGAGCAGTTCTTC.

This rearrangement joins TRBV3-1 (or the pseudogene TRBV3-2) to TRBJ1-6, with TRBD1 matching over 8 bases. With V trimmed by 4 bases and J by 8 bases, 7 bases remained unmatched. The V gene's germline CDR1 is LGHDT and CDR2 YNNKEL (reference sequence). This CDR3 is 15 amino acids long. CDR3 in DNA: TGTGCCAGCAGCCGCTGGGCAGGGGGCGATTCACCCCTCCACTTT. It translates to CASSRWAGGDSPLHF.

This clone was seen a handful of times. The chain recombines TRBV28 with TRBJ1-3; D is unresolved. This CDR3 contains 15 residues. The V gene's germline CDR1 is MDHEN and CDR2 SYDVKM. Trimming took 3 bases from V and 0 from J, leaving 9 bases between them. DNA of the CDR3: TGTGCCAGCAGTTTGGACGGGAGCTCTGGAAACACCATATATTTT. This encodes CASSLDGSSGNTIYF.

This chain joins TRBV14 and TRBJ1-3, with TRBD1 as a possible D gene (6 bases). The V end was cut by 5 bases, the J end by 0 bases, with 17 bases between. Germline CDR1 is SGHDN and CDR2 is FVKESK. This CDR3 has 17 amino acids. The CDR3 reads CASSGSPGHSSGNTIYF. Here the CDR3 DNA reads TGTGCCAGCAGCGGAAGTCCGGGACACAGCTCTGGAAACACCATATATTTT.

V is TRBV19 and J is TRBJ1-2; 7 bases line up with TRBD1. Germline trimming cut 6 bases from V and 8 bases from J; bases unmatched to any gene: 9. The CDR3 extends over 13 amino acids. Looked up from germline, CDR1 is LNHDA and CDR2 is SQIVND (reference sequence). DNA for the CDR3: TGTGCCAGTAGCAATGGGGACAGAACGGGCTACACCTTC. It specifies CASSNGDRTGYTF. The whole variable domain, filled in from reference TRBV19 and TRBJ1-2, reads DGGITQSPKYLFRKEGQNVTLSCEQNLNHDAMYWYRQDPGQGLRLIYYSQIVNDFQKGDIAEGYSVSREKKESFPLTVTSAQKNPTAFYLCASSNGDRTGYTFGSGTRLTVV.

V is TRBV5-6 and J is TRBJ1-1, with D perhaps matching TRBD1 (6 bases). The CDR3 extends over 14 amino acids. Germline loops: CDR1 SGHDT, CDR2 YYEEEE. V lost 0 bases and J 6 bases, leaving 12 bases between the germline ends. CDR3 bases: TGTGCCAGCAGCTTGGGGGCAAAGGGGGCTGAAGCTTTCTTT. It encodes CASSLGAKGAEAFF. The full variable domain, completed using reference TRBV5-6 and TRBJ1-1, is DAGVTQSPTHLIKTRGQQVTLRCSPKSGHDTVSWYQQALGQGPQFIFQYYEEEERQRGNFPDRFSGHQFPNYSSELNVNALLLGDSALYLCASSLGAKGAEAFFGQGTRLTVV.

The chain uses TRBV18 and TRBJ1-2; TRBD1 matches 8 bases. CDR1 and CDR2 from the germline V gene are KGHSH and LQKENI. The CDR3 consists of 14 residues. V shed 2 bases and J 7 bases; nucleotides not matched to a gene: 6. DNA for the CDR3: TGTGCCAGCTCACCAGGGCAGGGGGCTCTTGGCTACACCTTC. Its translation is CASSPGQGALGYTF.

This chain uses TRBV6-5 with TRBJ1-2; D is possibly TRBD1 (5 bases). The V gene's germline CDR1 is MNHEY and CDR2 SVGAGI. The CDR3 loop spans 14 amino acids. V shed 5 bases and J shed 8 bases, with 18 bases lying between them. CDR3: CASSPLSGDKGYTF. DNA of the CDR3: TGTGCCAGCAGTCCCCTATCGGGGGATAAGGGCTACACCTTC.

This clone was detected only once. The chain couples TRBV12-5 to TRBJ1-6; D gene ambiguous. The CDR3 totals 14 residues. CDR1 and CDR2 from the germline V gene are LGHNT and FRNRAP. V lost 1 base to trimming and J lost 8 bases, with 9 bases between them. The CDR3 region has the DNA TGTGCTAGTGGTTTGGGCGCCACCCATTCACCCCTCCACTTT. It translates to CASGLGATHSPLHF. Complete variable domain (other parts from reference TRBV12-5 and TRBJ1-6): DARVTQTPRHKVTEMGQEVTMRCQPILGHNTVFWYRQTMMQGLELLAYFRNRAPLDDSGMPKDRFSAEMPDATLATLKIQPSEPRDSAVYFCASGLGATHSPLHFGNGTRLTVT.

The V and J genes are TRBV3-1 (or the pseudogene TRBV3-2) and TRBJ1-2, with a possible D match to TRBD1 (5 bases). Germline-derived CDR1 and CDR2 are LGHDT and YNNKEL (reference sequence). The CDR3 is made up of 14 amino acids. Trimming cost V 1 base and J 4 bases, with 10 bases left between them. The CDR3 DNA is TGTGCCAGCAGCCAAGCCTCAGACAGCTATGGCTACACCTTC. Amino acids: CASSQASDSYGYTF.

This clone has only one observation. The chain joins TRBV12-3 or TRBV12-4 to TRBJ1-2; D is ambiguous. V shed 7 bases and J shed 4 bases, with 7 bases lying between them. The CDR3 extends over 11 amino acids. CDR3 amino acids: CASNRGYGYTF. The CDR3 bases are TGTGCCAGCAATCGGGGCTATGGCTACACCTTC.

The chain joins TRBV13 to TRBJ2-1; TRBD1 aligns across 8 bases. From germline, CDR1 is PRHDT and CDR2 FYEKMQ (reference sequence). The CDR3 contains 11 residues. The V and J ends lost 7 bases and 14 bases, in that order; junction bases with no gene match: 7. CDR3 in DNA: TGTGCCAGCACCAAAGGACAGGGAAAGTTCTTC. Protein product: CASTKGQGKFF. Looking up the rest from reference TRBV13 and TRBJ2-1 gives the full variable domain: AAGVIQSPRHLIKEKRETATLKCYPIPRHDTVYWYQQGPGQDPQFLISFYEKMQSDKGSIPDRFSAQQFSDYHSELNMSSLELGDSALYFCASTKGQGKFFGPGTRLTVL.

The gene calls are TRBV20-1 and TRBJ2-5; 13 bases agree with TRBD2. The germline V gene encodes CDR1 DFQATT and CDR2 SNEGSKA (reference sequence). This CDR3 contains 16 residues. V gave up 3 bases and J gave up 5 bases; unmatched junction bases: 9. CDR3 coding DNA: TGCAGTGCTAGTAATCGACTAGCGGGGGGCGGTGAGACCCAGTACTTC. Its translation is CSASNRLAGGGETQYF.

This chain's CDR3 is CASSPDGGGVETQYF. In nucleotides, the CDR3 is TGCGCCAGCAGCCCGGACGGGGGTGGCGTAGAGACCCAGTACTTC. V is TRBV5-1 and J is TRBJ2-5; a possible D gene is TRBD2 (6 bases). The CDR3 contains 15 residues. Trimming cost V 4 bases and J 4 bases, with 17 bases left between them. The germline V gene has CDR1 SGHRS and CDR2 YFSETQ.

The V gene is TRBV4-2, the J gene TRBJ2-2, with 8 bases matching TRBD2. The CDR3 contains 16 residues. J was trimmed by 6 bases and V by 0 bases; bases with no gene match: 6. Per the germline V gene, CDR1 is LGHNA and CDR2 is YNFKEQ. CDR3 sequence reads: CASSQDLASGSGELFF. CDR3 coding DNA: TGTGCCAGCAGCCAAGATTTGGCTAGCGGGTCCGGGGAGCTGTTTTTT.

The J gene is TRBJ1-6, the V gene TRBV25-1; D uncertain. With 6 bases removed from V and 0 bases from J, the gap between germline ends came to 6 bases. Per the germline V gene, CDR1 is MGHDK and CDR2 is SYGVNS. CDR3 length equals 14 residues. The CDR3 sequence: CASSGSSYNSPLHF. The CDR3 DNA follows: TGTGCCAGCAGCGGGAGCTCCTATAATTCACCCCTCCACTTT.